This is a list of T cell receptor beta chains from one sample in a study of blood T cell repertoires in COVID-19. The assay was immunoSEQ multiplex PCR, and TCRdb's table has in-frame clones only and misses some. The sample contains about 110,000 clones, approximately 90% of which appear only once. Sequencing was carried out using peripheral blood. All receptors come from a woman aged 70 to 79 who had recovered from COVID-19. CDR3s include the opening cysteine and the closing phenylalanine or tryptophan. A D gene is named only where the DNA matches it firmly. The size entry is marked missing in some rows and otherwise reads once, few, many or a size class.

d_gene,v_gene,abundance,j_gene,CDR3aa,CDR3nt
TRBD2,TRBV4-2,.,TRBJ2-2,CASSRSWTSGGGELFF,TGTGCCAGCAGCCGTTCATGGACTAGCGGAGGCGGGGAGCTGTTTTTT
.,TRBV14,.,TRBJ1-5,CASSQGAQPQHF,TGTGCCAGCAGCCAAGGAGCTCAGCCCCAGCATTTT
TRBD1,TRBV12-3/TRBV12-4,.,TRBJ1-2,CASSPGQGRGYTF,TGTGCCAGCAGTCCCGGACAGGGGAGAGGCTACACCTTC
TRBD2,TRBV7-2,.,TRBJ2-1,CASSGRLGGEQFF,TGTGCCAGCAGCGGGCGACTGGGGGGGGAGCAGTTCTTC
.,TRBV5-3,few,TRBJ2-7,CARSFGGRGGYEQYF,TGTGCCAGAAGCTTCGGCGGCAGGGGTGGTTACGAGCAGTACTTC
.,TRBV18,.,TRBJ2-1,CASSNDRREQFF,TGTGCCAGCTCCAATGACAGGCGTGAGCAGTTCTTC
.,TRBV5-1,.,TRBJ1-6,CASSSLAGNSPLHF,TGCGCCAGCAGCTCGCTGGCTGGTAATTCACCCCTCCACTTT
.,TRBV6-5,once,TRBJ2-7,CASTLGGGYEQYF,TGTGCCAGCACCCTAGGGGGGGGGTACGAGCAGTACTTC
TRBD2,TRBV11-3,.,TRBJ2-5,CASSLGVAGGETQYF,TGTGCCAGCAGCTTAGGGGTAGCGGGGGGAGAGACCCAGTACTTC
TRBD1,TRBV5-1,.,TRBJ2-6,CASRPGQGDGANVLTF,TGCGCCAGCAGGCCCGGACAGGGTGATGGGGCCAACGTCCTGACTTTC
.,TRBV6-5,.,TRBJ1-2,CASSYSVMRGYTF,TGTGCCAGCAGTTACTCAGTCATGCGCGGCTACACCTTC
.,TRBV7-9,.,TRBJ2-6,CASSLVAGIYSGANVLTF,TGTGCCAGCAGCTTAGTTGCAGGGATTTACTCTGGGGCCAACGTCCTGACTTTC
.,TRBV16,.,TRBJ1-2,CASSQSVSFGSYGYTF,TGTGCCAGCAGCCAATCGGTATCCTTCGGGAGCTATGGCTACACCTTC
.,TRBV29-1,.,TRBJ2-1,CSVFSNEGPLYNEQFF,TGCAGCGTGTTCTCAAATGAGGGCCCCCTCTACAATGAGCAGTTCTTC